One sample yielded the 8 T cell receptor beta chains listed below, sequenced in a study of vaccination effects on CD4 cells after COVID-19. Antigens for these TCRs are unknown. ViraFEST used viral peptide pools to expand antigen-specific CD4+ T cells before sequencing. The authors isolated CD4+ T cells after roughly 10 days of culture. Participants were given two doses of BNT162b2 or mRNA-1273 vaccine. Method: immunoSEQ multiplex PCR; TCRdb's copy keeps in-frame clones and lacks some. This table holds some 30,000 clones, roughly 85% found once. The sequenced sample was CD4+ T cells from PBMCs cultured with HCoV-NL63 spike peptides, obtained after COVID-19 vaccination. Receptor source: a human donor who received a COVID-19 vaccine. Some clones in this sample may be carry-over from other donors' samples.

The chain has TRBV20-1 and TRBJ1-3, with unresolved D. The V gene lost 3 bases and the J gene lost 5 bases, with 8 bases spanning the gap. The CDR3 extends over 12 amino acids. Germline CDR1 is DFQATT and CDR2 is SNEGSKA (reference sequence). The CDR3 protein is CSASAFRNTIYF. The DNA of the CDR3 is TGCAGTGCTAGTGCCTTTAGAAACACCATATATTTT.

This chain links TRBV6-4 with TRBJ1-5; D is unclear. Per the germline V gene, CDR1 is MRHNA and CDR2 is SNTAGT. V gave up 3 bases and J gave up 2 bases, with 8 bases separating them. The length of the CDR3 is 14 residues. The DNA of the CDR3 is TGTGCCAGCAGTGAGTCGGGAGGCAATCAGCCCCAGCATTTT. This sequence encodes CASSESGGNQPQHF.

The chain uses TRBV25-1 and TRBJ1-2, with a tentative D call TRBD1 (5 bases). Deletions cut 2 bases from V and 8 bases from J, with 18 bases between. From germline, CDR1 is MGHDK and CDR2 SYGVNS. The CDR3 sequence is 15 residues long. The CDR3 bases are TGTGCCAGCAGTGAACCGGGACCTCAACTCGGCGGCTACACCTTC. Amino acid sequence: CASSEPGPQLGGYTF.

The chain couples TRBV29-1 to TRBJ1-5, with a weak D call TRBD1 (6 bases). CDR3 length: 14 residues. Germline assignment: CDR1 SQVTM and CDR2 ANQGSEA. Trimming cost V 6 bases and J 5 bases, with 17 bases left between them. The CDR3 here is CSVAGGTQDQPQHF. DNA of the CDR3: TGCAGCGTGGCTGGCGGGACACAAGATCAGCCCCAGCATTTT.

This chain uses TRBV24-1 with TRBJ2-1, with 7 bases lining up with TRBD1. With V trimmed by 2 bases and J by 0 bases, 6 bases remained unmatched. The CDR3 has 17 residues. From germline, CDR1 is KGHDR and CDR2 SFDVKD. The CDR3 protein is CATSDSGQSSSYNEQFF. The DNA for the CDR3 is TGTGCCACCAGTGATTCGGGACAGTCGAGCTCCTACAATGAGCAGTTCTTC.

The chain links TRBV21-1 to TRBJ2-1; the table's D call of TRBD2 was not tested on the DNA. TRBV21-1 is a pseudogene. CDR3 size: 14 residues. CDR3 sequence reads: CATSRGSSYNEQFF. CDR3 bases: TGTGCCACCTCCCGGGGTAGCTCCTACAATGAGCAGTTCTTC.

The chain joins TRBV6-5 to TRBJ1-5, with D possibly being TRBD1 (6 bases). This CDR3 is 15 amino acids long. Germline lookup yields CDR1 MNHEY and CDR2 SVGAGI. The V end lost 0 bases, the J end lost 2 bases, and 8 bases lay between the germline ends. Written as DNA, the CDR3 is TGTGCCAGCAGTTACTCAGGGGGGGGCAATCAGCCCCAGCATTTT. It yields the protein CASSYSGGGNQPQHF.

The CDR3 loop reads CASSFRGPEYNEQFF. The CDR3 DNA reads TGTGCCAGCAGCTTTCGGGGGCCCGAATACAATGAGCAGTTCTTC. The chain has TRBV7-9 and TRBJ2-1, with D perhaps TRBD1 or TRBD2 (6 bases each). Germline V gene lookup returns CDR1 SEHNR and CDR2 FQNEAQ (reference sequence). The CDR3 has 15 amino acids. V shed 3 bases and J shed 4 bases, with 13 bases lying between them.